This TCR beta chain was sequenced in a study of cytomegalovirus exposure and HLA in healthy donors. Study background: The study placed roughly four fifths of its approximately 360 genotyped donors in the Caucasian-associated ancestry cluster. Study-wide findings and caveats: Reported performance of the classifier showed diagnosis of cytomegalovirus status with high specificity and sensitivity. The authors listed around 150 TCR beta chains as cytomegalovirus-associated. It was taken for granted in presence/absence analyses that sequencing depth across donors was roughly uniform.

This clone was seen repeatedly, ten times or more. Antigen: not known. The V gene's germline CDR1 is SQVTM and CDR2 ANQGSEA. CDR3 size: 16 residues. V dropped 7 bases and J dropped 0; count of bases not matched to a gene: 14. PCR amplification relied on 60 Vbeta primers (plus 13 Jbeta primers). The repertoire was sequenced with immunoSEQ multiplex PCR; TCRdb's copy has only in-frame clones and lacks some. Found here are around 140,000 clones, around 9% of them singletons; the top ten hold roughly 7%. The receptor was derived from a woman aged 40-49 years in good health and CMV-seropositive. V is TRBV29-1 and J is TRBJ1-1; 7 positions match TRBD1. Sequencing was carried out using PBMCs. Written as DNA, the CDR3 is TGCAGCGCTGCCGAGTACCCGACAGGGATGAACACTGAAGCTTTCTTT. This translates into CSAAEYPTGMNTEAFF. The whole variable domain, filled in from reference TRBV29-1 and TRBJ1-1, reads SAVISQKPSRDICQRGTSLTIQCQVDSQVTMMFWYRQQPGQSLTLIATANQGSEATYESGFVIDKFPISRPNLTFSTLTVSNMSPEDSSIYLCSAAEYPTGMNTEAFFGQGTRLTVV.